This TCR beta chain was captured by sequencing in a study of blood T cell dynamics during melanoma immunotherapy. Study findings and constraints: Clones driving repertoire changes may be melanoma-specific or general immune activation.

After removal of 4 bases from V and 4 bases from J, the junction contained 14 bases not matched to a gene. CDR3 length: 17 amino acids. Germline V CDR1 and CDR2: SEHNR, FQNEAQ (reference sequence). Time point described: week 3, after first cycle of checkpoint inhibitor. The protocol was immunoSEQ multiplex PCR, while the TCRdb copy is restricted to in-frame clones and leaves out a portion. The table has several thousand clones, around 85% seen once. About this clone itself: Antigen: not known.

This chain connects TRBV7-9 to TRBJ2-5, with TRBD2 matching 8 bases. The clonotype was recovered from a human donor with melanoma. This material consisted of blood, taken from a patient treated with checkpoint blockade. The CDR3, as DNA: TGTGCCAGCAGCTGGATAGCGGGACGAGAGGAGCGAGAGACCCAGTACTTC. It translates to CASSWIAGREERETQYF.